This T cell receptor (beta chain) was recorded in a study of early T cells in non-severe SARS-CoV-2 infection. Study-level information: Bulk RNA isolated from unsorted whole blood underwent sequencing; chains were not paired.

Each single cDNA molecule received a unique molecular identifier. TCRdb recomputed calls from the 5' RACE reads with MiXCR, one row per CDR3 protein. Found here are 50,000 to 60,000 distinct CDR3 sequences, under 7.5% of them singletons; the top ten hold 5.8%. The TCR was taken from an adult who was a healthcare worker with PCR-confirmed SARS-CoV-2 infection or an uninfected control (not recorded which). This material consisted of whole blood, taken at baseline.

The CDR3 spells CASSPTDSLWETQYF. CDR3 sequence (DNA): TGTGCCAGCAGCCCCACGGACTCTCTCTGGGAGACCCAGTACTTC. The J gene is TRBJ2-5, the V gene TRBV12-3 or TRBV12-4; the D gene is possibly TRBD2 (5 bases). The CDR3 runs 15 residues. With 6 bases removed from V and 5 bases from J, the gap between germline ends came to 19 bases.